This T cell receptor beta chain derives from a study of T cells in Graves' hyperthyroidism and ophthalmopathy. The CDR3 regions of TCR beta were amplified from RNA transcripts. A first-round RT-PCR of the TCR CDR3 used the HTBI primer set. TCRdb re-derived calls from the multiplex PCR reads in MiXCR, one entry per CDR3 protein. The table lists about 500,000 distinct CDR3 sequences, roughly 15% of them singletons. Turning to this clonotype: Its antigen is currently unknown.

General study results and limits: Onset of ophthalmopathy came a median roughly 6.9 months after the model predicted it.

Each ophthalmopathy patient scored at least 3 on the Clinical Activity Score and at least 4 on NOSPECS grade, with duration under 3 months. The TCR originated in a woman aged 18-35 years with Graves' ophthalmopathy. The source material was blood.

The CDR3 DNA reads as TGTGCCACCACCCCGAGTAGGGATCAAGATACGCAGTATTTT. Protein: CATTPSRDQDTQYF. The gene calls are TRBV24-1 and TRBJ2-3; D unresolved. The CDR3 has 14 amino acids. The V gene's germline CDR1 is KGHDR and CDR2 SFDVKD. V lost 8 bases, J lost 5 bases, and 16 bases lay in between.